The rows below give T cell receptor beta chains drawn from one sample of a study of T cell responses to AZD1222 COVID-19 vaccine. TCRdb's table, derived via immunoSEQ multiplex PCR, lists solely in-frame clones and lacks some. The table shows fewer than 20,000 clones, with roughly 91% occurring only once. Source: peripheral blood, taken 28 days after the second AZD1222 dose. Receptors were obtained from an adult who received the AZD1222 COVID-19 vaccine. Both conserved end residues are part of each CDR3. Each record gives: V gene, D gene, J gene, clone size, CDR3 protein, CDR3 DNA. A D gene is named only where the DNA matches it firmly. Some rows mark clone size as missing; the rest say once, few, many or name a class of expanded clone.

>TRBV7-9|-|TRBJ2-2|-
CASGGLSTGELFF
TGTGCCAGCGGCGGGCTGTCCACCGGGGAGCTGTTTTTT
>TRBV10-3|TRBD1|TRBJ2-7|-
CAISASGTGGIRDEQYF
TGTGCCATCAGCGCTTCCGGGACAGGGGGTATTCGGGACGAGCAGTACTTC
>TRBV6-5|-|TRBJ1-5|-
CASGCVVCGQPQHF
TGTGCCAGTGGATGTGTGGTTTGCGGTCAGCCCCAGCATTTT
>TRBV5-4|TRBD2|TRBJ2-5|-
CASSFSGGALETQYF
TGTGCCAGCAGTTTTAGCGGGGGGGCCTTGGAGACCCAGTACTTC
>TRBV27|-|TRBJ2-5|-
CASSLRPRETQYF
TGTGCCAGCAGTTTAAGACCCAGGGAGACCCAGTACTTC
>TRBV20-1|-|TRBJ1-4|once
CSASIEGLGEKLFF
TGCAGTGCTAGTATAGAGGGATTAGGTGAAAAACTGTTTTTT
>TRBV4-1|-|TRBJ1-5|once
CASSLDQGGNQPQHF
TGCGCCAGCAGCCTAGATCAAGGGGGGAATCAGCCCCAGCATTTT
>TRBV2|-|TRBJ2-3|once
CASKSGRATDTQYF
TGTGCCAGCAAGTCAGGACGGGCCACAGATACGCAGTATTTT
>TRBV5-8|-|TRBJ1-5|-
CASSLAPGQLHQPQHF
TGTGCCAGCAGCTTGGCCCCCGGACAATTACATCAGCCCCAGCATTTT
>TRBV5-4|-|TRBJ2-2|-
CASSLVSGELFF
TGTGCCAGCAGCTTGGTTTCGGGGGAGCTGTTTTTT
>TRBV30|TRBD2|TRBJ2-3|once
CACSWVAGFTDTQYF
TGTGCCTGTAGTTGGGTAGCGGGCTTCACAGATACGCAGTATTTT
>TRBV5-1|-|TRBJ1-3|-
CASSSLGLGGNTIYF
TGCGCCAGCAGCTCCCTGGGCCTAGGTGGAAACACCATATATTTT
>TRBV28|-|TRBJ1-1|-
CASSQVGTEAFF
TGTGCCAGCAGTCAAGTGGGAACTGAAGCTTTCTTT
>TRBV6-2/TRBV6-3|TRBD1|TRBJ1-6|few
CASSYGRDRRLHSPLHF
TGTGCCAGCAGTTACGGAAGGGACAGGAGGTTACATTCACCCCTCCACTTT
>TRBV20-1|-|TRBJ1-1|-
CSARTRQELFF
TGCAGTGCTAGGACCCGACAGGAGCTTTTCTTT
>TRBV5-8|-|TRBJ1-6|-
CASSLGQAGSPLHF
TGTGCCAGCAGCTTGGGACAGGCTGGGTCACCCCTCCACTTT
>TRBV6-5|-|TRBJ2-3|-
CASSPGTDTQYF
TGTGCCAGCAGTCCCGGGACAGATACGCAGTATTTT
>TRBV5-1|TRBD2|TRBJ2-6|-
CASSLGEGESRRSGANVLTF
TGCGCCAGCAGCTTGGGGGAGGGTGAATCCCGCCGCTCTGGGGCCAACGTCCTGACTTTC
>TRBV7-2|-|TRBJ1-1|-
CASSLNAQDEAFF
TGTGCCAGCAGCCTAAATGCGCAGGATGAAGCTTTCTTT
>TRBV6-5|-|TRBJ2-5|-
CASTSGETQYF
TGTGCCAGCACCTCGGGCGAGACCCAGTACTTC
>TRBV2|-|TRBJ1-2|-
CASGDGPNYGYTF
TGTGCCAGCGGGGACGGTCCTAACTATGGCTACACCTTC
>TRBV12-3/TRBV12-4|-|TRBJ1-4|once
CASRSGANEKLFF
TGTGCCAGCAGATCGGGGGCTAATGAAAAACTGTTTTTT
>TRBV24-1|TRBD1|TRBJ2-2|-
CATGTGGYTGELFF
TGTGCCACCGGGACAGGGGGCTACACCGGGGAGCTGTTTTTT
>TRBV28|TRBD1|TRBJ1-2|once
CASRPDRAYGYTF
TGTGCCAGCAGGCCAGACAGGGCCTATGGCTACACCTTC
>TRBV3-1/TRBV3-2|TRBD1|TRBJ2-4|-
CASSSKPGGIAKNIQYF
TGTGCCAGCAGCTCAAAACCAGGGGGTATTGCCAAAAACATTCAGTACTTC
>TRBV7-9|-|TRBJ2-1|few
CASSGQGGGNEQFF
TGTGCCAGCAGCGGACAGGGAGGGGGCAATGAGCAGTTCTTC
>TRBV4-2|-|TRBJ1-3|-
CASSQEENTIYF
TGTGCCAGCAGCCAAGAGGAAAACACCATATATTTT
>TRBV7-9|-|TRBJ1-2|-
CASSLGDYGYTF
TGTGCCAGCAGCTTAGGAGACTATGGCTACACCTTC
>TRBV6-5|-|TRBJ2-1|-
CASSPWAGVGNEQFF
TGTGCCAGCAGTCCCTGGGCAGGAGTGGGAAATGAGCAGTTCTTC
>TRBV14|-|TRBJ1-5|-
CASSRLTPSNQPQHF
TGTGCCAGCAGCCGTTTGACTCCTTCCAATCAGCCCCAGCATTTT
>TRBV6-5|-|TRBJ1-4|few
CASSYGQGNEKLFF
TGTGCCAGCAGTTACGGGCAGGGGAATGAAAAACTGTTTTTT
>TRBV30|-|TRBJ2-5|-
CAARDHQETQYF
TGTGCCGCCAGGGACCACCAAGAGACCCAGTACTTC
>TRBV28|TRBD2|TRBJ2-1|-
CASSSSGGPVNEQFF
TGTGCCAGCAGTTCCTCGGGGGGGCCGGTGAATGAGCAGTTCTTC
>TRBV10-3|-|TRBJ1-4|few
CAISDSRGAGEKLFF
TGTGCCATCAGTGACTCGCGGGGGGCGGGTGAAAAACTGTTTTTT
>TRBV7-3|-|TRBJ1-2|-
CASSFGTRGYGYTF
TGTGCCAGCAGCTTTGGGACTAGGGGCTATGGCTACACCTTC
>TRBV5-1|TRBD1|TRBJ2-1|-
CASSLAPGQGRDEQFF
TGCGCCAGCAGCTTGGCCCCGGGACAGGGTCGGGATGAGCAGTTCTTC
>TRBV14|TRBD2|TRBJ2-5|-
CASSRRTSGRWETQYF
TGTGCCAGCAGCCGACGGACTAGCGGGAGGTGGGAGACCCAGTACTTC